This T cell receptor beta chain was retrieved from a study of blood T cell repertoires in COVID-19. Study context: Sample material is recorded as cDNA or gDNA derived from T cells, B-cell-depleted T cells, or PBMCs.

Participants were aged about 18 to 89 years from around 24 US areas. TCRdb's table, derived via immunoSEQ multiplex PCR, lists solely in-frame clones and lacks some. The table shows around 330,000 clones, with around 90% occurring only once. CDR3 size: 12 residues. The V and J ends lost 5 bases and 4 bases respectively, with 8 bases between them. The germline gives CDR1 MNHEY, CDR2 SVGAGI. This chain uses TRBV6-5 with TRBJ1-2; D might be TRBD1 (5 bases). This receptor was taken from a woman younger than 30 who had recovered from COVID-19. Specimen: PBMCs or T cells enriched from blood (not recorded which). The CDR3 loop is CASSPGLYGYTF. The CDR3 DNA is TGTGCCAGCAGTCCGGGACTCTATGGCTACACCTTC.